Sequencing of this T cell receptor beta chain was carried out in a study of cytomegalovirus exposure and HLA in healthy donors. Researchers ran the PCR with 60 Vbeta and 13 Jbeta primers. Measured with immunoSEQ multiplex PCR; TCRdb has only the in-frame clones, and not every one. The table has about 120,000 clones, about 60% seen once. Germline V gene lookup returns CDR1 SGHDT and CDR2 YYEEEE. Between the trimmed V and J ends, which lost 4 bases and 6 bases, there was a span of 14 bases. The CDR3 length is 14 residues. V and J are TRBV5-6 and TRBJ1-5; perhaps TRBD1 as D (5 bases). The material sequenced was PBMCs. This clonotype was obtained from a middle-aged man in good health and CMV-seropositive. CDR3 sequence: CASSLQGPTQPQHF. The DNA for the CDR3 is TGTGCCAGCAGCCTTCAGGGTCCTACTCAGCCCCAGCATTTT.